These 5 T cell receptor beta chains were all obtained from the same sample, sequenced in a study of graft-versus-host responses after intestinal transplantation. Method: immunoSEQ multiplex PCR; TCRdb's copy keeps in-frame clones and lacks some. The sample lists roughly 120,000 clones; approximately 95% were seen once. The antigens of these receptors remain unknown. Material: unstimulated CD8+ T cells sorted from spleen or lymph node cells, obtained before intestinal transplant. The receptor set was obtained from a human donor who received an intestinal transplant.

The DNA for the CDR3 is TGTGCCAGCACTGGGGGGGCATGGGAGCAGTACTTC. It translates to CASTGGAWEQYF. The chain uses TRBV6-1 and TRBJ2-7; D might be TRBD2 (7 bases). CDR1 and CDR2 from the germline V gene are MNHNS and SASEGT. Trimming removed 7 bases from V and 7 bases from J, with 14 bases in between. CDR3 length: 12 amino acids.

The chain recombines TRBV2 with TRBJ1-4; a weak D match, TRBD1 (5 bases). Trimming left V 3 bases short and J 8 bases short, with 13 bases between. Germline CDR1 reads SNHLY; CDR2 reads FYNNEI. The CDR3 is 14 amino acids. CDR3 sequence reads: CASSEERGGEKLFF. In DNA form, the CDR3 reads TGTGCCAGCAGTGAGGAGAGGGGCGGCGAAAAACTGTTTTTT.

This clone was observed once. The chain uses TRBV6-5 and TRBJ2-7, with a tentative D call TRBD2 (5 bases). Per the germline V gene, CDR1 is MNHEY and CDR2 is SVGAGI. With 4 bases removed from V and 0 bases from J, the gap between germline ends came to 13 bases. The CDR3 covers 15 residues. The CDR3 reads CASSSGFSDSYEQYF. In nucleotides, the CDR3 is TGTGCCAGCAGTTCAGGATTTAGCGACTCCTACGAGCAGTACTTC.

This chain connects TRBV5-6 to TRBJ2-3, with D possibly matching TRBD2 (5 bases). This CDR3 spans 14 amino acids. V was pared by 3 bases and J by 2 bases, with 10 bases between. CDR1 and CDR2 (germline): SGHDT, YYEEEE. The CDR3 bases are TGTGCCAGCAGCTGGCAAGCGGTCACAGATACGCAGTATTTT. This gives the protein CASSWQAVTDTQYF.

The genes are TRBV5-4 and TRBJ2-7; 9 bases line up with TRBD1. The CDR3 totals 14 residues. Per the germline V gene, CDR1 is SGHNT and CDR2 is YYREEE (reference sequence). J was trimmed by 4 bases and V by 4 bases; bases with no gene match: 6. For the CDR3, the DNA is TGTGCCAGCAGCAACCGGGACAGGGAATACGAGCAGTACTTC. Its protein is CASSNRDREYEQYF.